The text below deals with one T cell receptor (beta chain). Antigen specificity is unknown. The entry originates in a study of CD8 T cells in Susac syndrome. Study-level findings and limits: In its TCR sequencing and HLA analysis, the study acknowledged that the number of individuals was relatively small.

With random hexamers, 0.5 to 1 ug RNA was reverse transcribed. TCRdb reprocessed the immunoSEQ multiplex PCR reads with MiXCR, giving one entry per CDR3 protein. The sample gives around 71,000 distinct CDR3 sequences, 96% of which show up once; 0.11% is in the top ten. TCR beta sequencing covered blood CD8+ and CD4+ T cells. Both CD4+ and CD8+ T cells were negatively isolated, and TEMRA cells underwent FACS enrichment. CDR3 length: 14 residues. Per germline, CDR1 SGHRS and CDR2 YFSETQ. Trimming removed 4 bases from V and 3 bases from J, with 12 bases in between. Sequencing was carried out using CD4+ T cells from PBMCs. The clonotype comes from a human donor with multiple sclerosis. The chain links TRBV5-1 to TRBJ2-3, with unresolved D. The CDR3 loop is CASSALERTDTQYF. Written as DNA, the CDR3 is TGCGCCAGCAGCGCGCTGGAAAGGACAGATACGCAGTATTTT.